The table lists the clone carrying this T cell receptor beta chain with a count of one. These data originate in a study of shared clonotypes between healthy human individuals. The assay was immunoSEQ multiplex PCR, and TCRdb's table has in-frame clones only and misses some. Of roughly 200,000 clones listed, approximately 61% are singletons. Naive CD45RA+ and memory CD45RA-negative subsets were split from CD4+ cells. The germline V and J ends were trimmed by 2 bases and 7 bases, with 17 bases remaining between them. Germline V gene sequence: CDR1 SGHTA, CDR2 FQGNSA. The CDR3 is made up of 15 amino acids.

Sequences were obtained from memory CD4+ T cells sorted from blood. The subset denotes: CD45RA-negative fraction. The clonotype was recovered from a man aged 30 to 39 in good health. The chain employs TRBV7-2 and TRBJ1-2; possible D gene TRBD1, 6 bases. The CDR3 spells CASSLSGRGQVGYTF. The DNA of the CDR3 is TGTGCCAGCAGCTTAAGTGGCCGGGGGCAAGTTGGCTACACCTTC. Full variable domain (rest looked up from reference TRBV7-2 and TRBJ1-2): GAGVSQSPSNKVTEKGKDVELRCDPISGHTALYWYRQSLGQGLEFLIYFQGNSAPDKSGLPSDRFSAERTGGSVSTLTIQRTQQEDSAVYLCASSLSGRGQVGYTFGSGTRLTVV.